This T cell receptor beta chain is drawn from a study of Graves' ophthalmopathy and Graves' hyperthyroidism. This clonotype was counted between two and nine times. Using RNA transcripts, the TCR beta CDR3 regions were amplified. RT-PCR with HTBI primers came first, then second-round multiplex PCR. TCRdb independently ran MiXCR on the multiplex PCR reads; one entry per CDR3 protein. The sample lists about 620,000 distinct CDR3 sequences; 22% were seen once. The CDR3 has 12 amino acids. V lost 6 bases and J lost 0, with 9 bases in between. In germline, CDR1 is DFQATT, CDR2 SNEGSKA (reference sequence). Sequencing was carried out using peripheral blood. The J gene is TRBJ2-7, the V gene TRBV20-1; D might be TRBD1 (5 bases). The origin of this receptor is a woman aged 18-29 years with stable Graves' hyperthyroidism. Some clones in this sample may be carry-over from other donors' samples. Here the CDR3 reads CSAPTDSYEQYF. For the CDR3, the DNA is TGCAGTGCGCCGACAGACTCCTACGAGCAGTACTTC.